The entry that follows covers one TCR beta chain sequence. These data originate in a study of cytomegalovirus exposure and HLA in healthy donors. Germline CDR1 reads GTSNPN; CDR2 reads SVGIG (reference sequence). This CDR3 is built from 14 residues. V lost 0 bases and J 7 bases, leaving 15 bases between the germline ends. The PCR ran on 60 Vbeta and 13 Jbeta primers. Data came from immunoSEQ multiplex PCR; TCRdb stores just in-frame clones and leaves some out. Of fewer than 60,000 clones in the sample, 60% to 85% were seen once. The sequence derives from a woman between 40 and 50 years old in good health and CMV-seropositive. The sample taken for sequencing was PBMCs. This chain joins TRBV30 and TRBJ1-2; D call uncertain. As DNA, the CDR3 is TGTGCCTGGAGTGTTCTCCGGGGTAAGGGTGGCTACACCTTC. Translation gives CAWSVLRGKGGYTF. The full variable domain, its missing parts supplied by reference TRBV30 and TRBJ1-2, is SQTIHQWPATLVQPVGSPLSLECTVEGTSNPNLYWYRQAAGRGLQLLFYSVGIGQISSEVPQNLSASRPQDRQFILSSKKLLLSDSGFYLCAWSVLRGKGGYTFGSGTRLTVV.